Presented here are 21 T cell receptor beta chains from one specimen sequenced in a study of PD-L1 blockade in urothelial cancer. Regarding time point: peripheral blood 6 weeks after treatment start. Only in-frame clones appear in the TCRdb table, and some are missing; sequencing was by immunoSEQ multiplex PCR. The sample lists tens of thousands of clones; 88% were seen once. Source: PBMCs, taken around atezolizumab (anti-PD-L1) treatment. All receptors come from a man aged 60-69 years with urothelial cancer.

The chain is built from TRBV30 and TRBJ1-5; possibly TRBD1 for D (5 bases). CDR3 length equals 13 residues. Per germline, CDR1 GTSNPN and CDR2 SVGIG (reference sequence). V was trimmed by 3 bases and J by 4 bases, leaving 10 bases between them. The CDR3 loop is CAWSREGNQPQHF. CDR3 DNA: TGTGCCTGGAGCAGGGAGGGGAATCAGCCCCAGCATTTT.

The table lists this clone with a few counts. The chain uses TRBV5-1 and TRBJ2-3; 7 bases are a match to TRBD2. The CDR3 runs 16 residues. V was clipped by 4 bases and J by 3 bases; unmatched bases: 11. Germline V gene sequence: CDR1 SGHRS, CDR2 YFSETQ. The CDR3 reads CASSVAARSGTDTQYF. The CDR3 DNA reads TGCGCCAGCAGCGTGGCCGCGCGTAGCGGGACAGATACGCAGTATTTT. The full variable domain, its missing parts supplied by reference TRBV5-1 and TRBJ2-3, is KAGVTQTPRYLIKTRGQQVTLSCSPISGHRSVSWYQQTPGQGLQFLFEYFSETQRNKGNFPGRFSGRQFSNSRSEMNVSTLELGDSALYLCASSVAARSGTDTQYFGPGTRLTVL.

This clone was observed a few times. The V gene is TRBV28, the J gene TRBJ2-1; TRBD2 matches 7 bases. Trimming at V came to 6 bases and at J to 10 bases, leaving 3 bases not matched to a gene. Germline lookup yields CDR1 MDHEN and CDR2 SYDVKM. CDR3 size: 11 residues. CDR3 in amino acids: CASRLLAEQFF. The CDR3 DNA sequence: TGTGCCAGCAGACTACTAGCGGAGCAGTTCTTC.

The CDR3 sequence is CASRRQGSNYGYTF. The CDR3 DNA is TGTGCCAGCAGGCGACAGGGGAGTAACTATGGCTACACCTTC. The chain uses TRBV28 and TRBJ1-2; 8 bases map to TRBD1. CDR1 is MDHEN and CDR2 is SYDVKM in the germline V gene. Germline trimming cut 6 bases from V and 1 base from J; bases unmatched to any gene: 4. The CDR3 length is 14 residues.

The chain uses TRBV9 and TRBJ2-7, with D possibly TRBD2 on 7 matching bases. Germline V gene sequence: CDR1 SGDLS, CDR2 YYNGEE. The CDR3 has 16 residues. Trimming removed 3 bases at V and 6 bases at J, with 22 bases between. The CDR3 reads CASSATGTQRGGEQYF. DNA of the CDR3: TGTGCCAGCAGCGCCACCGGGACACAAAGGGGGGGCGAGCAGTACTTC.

Only a few counts were recorded for this clone. The J gene is TRBJ1-2, the V gene TRBV4-1; no reliable D call. This CDR3 comprises 14 residues. Germline V gene lookup returns CDR1 MGHRA and CDR2 YSYEKL. Trimming left V 4 bases short and J 3 bases short, with 12 bases between. The CDR3 loop reads CASSPLGRHYGYTF. Written as DNA, the CDR3 is TGCGCCAGCAGCCCCCTGGGGAGACACTATGGCTACACCTTC.

In this sample, this clone turned up a few times. V is TRBV4-2 and J is TRBJ1-2; no definite D call. CDR1 is LGHNA and CDR2 is YNFKEQ in the germline V gene. The ends were cut back, 4 bases at V and 4 bases at J, with 10 bases in the middle. The CDR3 extends over 13 amino acids. CDR3 bases: TGTGCCAGCAGCCCACTATCGGGCTATGGCTACACCTTC. Translation gives CASSPLSGYGYTF.

This chain links TRBV5-1 with TRBJ1-2; 8 bases are a match to TRBD1. Germline lookup yields CDR1 SGHRS and CDR2 YFSETQ. Losses at the gene ends were 3 bases for V and 4 bases for J; bases not matched to a gene: 14. This CDR3 spans 17 amino acids. This chain's CDR3 is CASSYYPGQGSGYGYTF. Here the CDR3 DNA reads TGCGCCAGCAGCTATTACCCCGGACAGGGAAGCGGCTATGGCTACACCTTC.

The chain recombines TRBV4-2 with TRBJ2-6, with D hard to call. The CDR3 sequence is 15 residues long. The germline gives CDR1 LGHNA, CDR2 YNFKEQ. V lost 1 base and J 0 bases, leaving 4 bases between the germline ends. CDR3 residues: CASSQGLSGANVLTF. CDR3 DNA: TGTGCCAGCAGCCAAGGGCTCTCTGGGGCCAACGTCCTGACTTTC.

The gene calls are TRBV5-1 and TRBJ2-5; D possibly corresponds to TRBD1 (5 bases). The CDR3 covers 12 residues. Germline V CDR1 and CDR2: SGHRS, YFSETQ. Between the trimmed V and J ends, which lost 7 bases and 1 base, there was a span of 8 bases. For the CDR3, the DNA is TGCGCCAGCGGGGCAGGCCAAGAGACCCAGTACTTC. As protein: CASGAGQETQYF.

This clone was counted a single time. The V gene is TRBV19, the J gene TRBJ1-3; no reliable D call. The germline V gene encodes CDR1 LNHDA and CDR2 SQIVND (reference sequence). The CDR3 runs to 13 residues. Trimming removed 4 bases from V and 4 bases from J, with 8 bases in between. The CDR3 protein is CASSSLAGNTIYF. The CDR3 DNA follows: TGTGCCAGTAGTAGCCTTGCGGGAAACACCATATATTTT.

The chain is built from TRBV29-1 and TRBJ1-1, with D possibly TRBD1 on 5 matching bases. Trimming took 5 bases from V and 4 from J, leaving 11 bases between them. This CDR3 is built from 12 residues. The germline V gene encodes CDR1 SQVTM and CDR2 ANQGSEA. The CDR3 region is CSVSSQGTEAFF. DNA of the CDR3: TGCAGCGTTTCCTCGCAGGGCACTGAAGCTTTCTTT.

This clone was counted between two and nine times. This chain links TRBV6-5 with TRBJ1-1, with 7 positions matching TRBD1. The CDR3 has 14 residues. V shed 5 bases and J 7 bases; nucleotides not matched to a gene: 10. Germline CDR1 reads MNHEY; CDR2 reads SVGAGI. As DNA, the CDR3 is TGTGCCAGCAGTGGCCTTGGGACAGCGAGTGAAGCTTTCTTT. It specifies CASSGLGTASEAFF.

This sequence joins TRBV5-1 and TRBJ2-7; the match to TRBD2 covers 11 bases. This CDR3 is built from 16 residues. Germline CDR1 reads SGHRS; CDR2 reads YFSETQ. The ends lost 0 bases at V and 4 bases at J; junction bases unmatched: 6. For the CDR3, the DNA is TGCGCCAGCAGCTTGGGACTAGCGGGGAAAATTTACGAGCAGTACTTC. It specifies CASSLGLAGKIYEQYF.

The rearrangement uses TRBV5-1 and TRBJ2-1, with TRBD2 identical over 9 bases. Per the germline V gene, CDR1 is SGHRS and CDR2 is YFSETQ. V trimming: 4 bases; J trimming: 4 bases; junction bases outside the gene matches: 9. The CDR3 runs to 16 residues. For the CDR3, the DNA is TGCGCCAGCAGCCCCCAGGGAGCGGGAGGATACAATGAGCAGTTCTTC. It encodes CASSPQGAGGYNEQFF.

The chain joins TRBV6-1 to TRBJ2-1, with 9 bases fitting TRBD2. This CDR3 is 14 amino acids long. The germline V gene encodes CDR1 MNHNS and CDR2 SASEGT. The J segment lost 5 bases and the V segment lost 8 bases, leaving 7 bases of the junction unmatched. The CDR3 DNA follows: TGTGCCAGCTCCGGGGCTAGCGGGAACAATGAGCAGTTCTTC. Protein sequence: CASSGASGNNEQFF.

The CDR3 loop reads CASSSSGTSGNTIYF. For the CDR3, the DNA is TGTGCCAGCAGCTCCTCAGGAACCTCTGGAAACACCATATATTTT. The chain carries TRBV7-2 and TRBJ1-3; no clear D. Trimming removed 4 bases from V and 0 bases from J, with 10 bases in between. The CDR3 extends over 15 amino acids. Germline CDR1 reads SGHTA; CDR2 reads FQGNSA.

The V call is TRBV7-3, the J call TRBJ2-1, with D hard to call. The CDR3 loop spans 13 amino acids. The ends were cut back, 2 bases at V and 8 bases at J, with 10 bases in the middle. Per the germline V gene, CDR1 is SGHTA and CDR2 is FQGTGA. The CDR3 bases are TGTGCCAGCAGCTTATTCCCCGAGGATGAGCAGTTCTTC. It yields the protein CASSLFPEDEQFF.

The rearrangement links TRBV28 to TRBJ2-3, with D tentatively TRBD2 (6 bases). The CDR3 consists of 17 residues. The germline CDR1 and CDR2 sequences are MDHEN and SYDVKM. The V end lost 5 bases, the J end lost 1 base, and 19 bases lay between the germline ends. The CDR3 is CASSIQKPGLRTDTQYF. CDR3 nucleotides: TGTGCCAGCAGTATCCAAAAGCCGGGACTTCGCACAGATACGCAGTATTTT.

This clone was detected a few times. This rearrangement joins TRBV5-6 to TRBJ1-1; 7 positions agree with TRBD1. V shed 1 base, J shed 1 base, and the junction held 4 bases outside the gene matches. CDR3 size: 15 residues. The V gene's germline CDR1 is SGHDT and CDR2 YYEEEE. CDR3 in amino acids: CASSLYRGWNTEAFF. CDR3 in DNA: TGTGCCAGCAGCTTGTACAGGGGATGGAACACTGAAGCTTTCTTT.

The chain is built from TRBV5-6 and TRBJ1-4; D might be TRBD1 (6 bases). The CDR3 contains 17 residues. V lost 0 bases to trimming and J lost 8 bases, with 20 bases between them. Germline CDR1 and CDR2: SGHDT and YYEEEE. CDR3 residues: CASSLGPRGAFGEKLFF. The CDR3 nucleotides are TGTGCCAGCAGCTTGGGACCGCGGGGGGCGTTTGGAGAAAAACTGTTTTTT. The variable domain in full, completed from reference TRBV5-6 and TRBJ1-4, reads DAGVTQSPTHLIKTRGQQVTLRCSPKSGHDTVSWYQQALGQGPQFIFQYYEEEERQRGNFPDRFSGHQFPNYSSELNVNALLLGDSALYLCASSLGPRGAFGEKLFFGSGTQLSVL.